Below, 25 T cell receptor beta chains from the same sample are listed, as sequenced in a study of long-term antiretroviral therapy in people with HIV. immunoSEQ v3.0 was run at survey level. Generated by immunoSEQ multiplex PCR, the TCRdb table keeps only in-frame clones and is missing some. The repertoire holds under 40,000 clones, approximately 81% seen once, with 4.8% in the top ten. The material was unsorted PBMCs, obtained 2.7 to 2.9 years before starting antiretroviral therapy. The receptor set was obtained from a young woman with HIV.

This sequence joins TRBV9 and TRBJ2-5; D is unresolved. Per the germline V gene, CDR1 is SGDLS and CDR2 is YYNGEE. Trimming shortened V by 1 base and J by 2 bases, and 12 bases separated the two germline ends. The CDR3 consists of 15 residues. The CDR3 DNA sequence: TGTGCCAGCAGCGTAAGCAGTGGGGTACAAGAGACCCAGTACTTC. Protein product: CASSVSSGVQETQYF.

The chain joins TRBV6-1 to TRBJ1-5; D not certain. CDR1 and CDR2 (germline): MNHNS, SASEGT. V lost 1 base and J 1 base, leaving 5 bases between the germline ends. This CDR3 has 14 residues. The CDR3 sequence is CASSEVGSNQPQHF. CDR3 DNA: TGTGCCAGCAGTGAAGTGGGGAGCAATCAGCCCCAGCATTTT.

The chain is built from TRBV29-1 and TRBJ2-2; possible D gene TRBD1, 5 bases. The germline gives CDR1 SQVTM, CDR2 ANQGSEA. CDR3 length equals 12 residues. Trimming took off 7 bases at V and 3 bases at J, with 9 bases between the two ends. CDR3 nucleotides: TGCAGCGCTATCAGGGACACCGGGGAGCTGTTTTTT. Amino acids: CSAIRDTGELFF.

CDR3 sequence (DNA): TGTGCCAGCTCACCACCCTCCTTGGGGGCTCAAGAGCAGTACTTC. Encoded protein: CASSPPSLGAQEQYF. The rearrangement links TRBV18 to TRBJ2-7; tentative D call: TRBD1 (6 bases). The V end was cut by 0 bases, the J end by 7 bases, with 16 bases between. The germline V gene has CDR1 KGHSH and CDR2 LQKENI. CDR3 length: 15 residues.

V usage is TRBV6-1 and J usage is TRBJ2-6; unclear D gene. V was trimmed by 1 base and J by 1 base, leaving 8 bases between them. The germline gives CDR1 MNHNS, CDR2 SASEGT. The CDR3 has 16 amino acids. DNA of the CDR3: TGTGCCAGCAGTGAAGTCACAGCGTCTGGGGCCAACGTCCTGACTTTC. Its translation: CASSEVTASGANVLTF.

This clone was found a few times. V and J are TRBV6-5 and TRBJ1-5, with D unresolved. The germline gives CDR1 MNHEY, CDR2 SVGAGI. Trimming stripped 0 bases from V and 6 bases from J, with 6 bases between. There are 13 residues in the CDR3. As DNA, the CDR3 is TGTGCCAGCAGTTACTCGGGTAGTCAGCCCCAGCATTTT. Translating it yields CASSYSGSQPQHF.

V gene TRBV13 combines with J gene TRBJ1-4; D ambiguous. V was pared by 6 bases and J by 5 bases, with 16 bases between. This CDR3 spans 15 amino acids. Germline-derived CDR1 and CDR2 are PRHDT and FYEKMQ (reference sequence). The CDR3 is CASSIFQAGNEKLFF. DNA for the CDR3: TGTGCCAGCAGTATTTTCCAGGCCGGGAATGAAAAACTGTTTTTT. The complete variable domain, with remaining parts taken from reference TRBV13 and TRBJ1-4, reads AAGVIQSPRHLIKEKRETATLKCYPIPRHDTVYWYQQGPGQDPQFLISFYEKMQSDKGSIPDRFSAQQFSDYHSELNMSSLELGDSALYFCASSIFQAGNEKLFFGSGTQLSVL.

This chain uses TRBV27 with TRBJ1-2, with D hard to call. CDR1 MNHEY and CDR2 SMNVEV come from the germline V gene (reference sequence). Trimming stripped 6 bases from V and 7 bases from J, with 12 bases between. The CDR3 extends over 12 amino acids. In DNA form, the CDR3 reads TGTGCCAGCAGGGATGATTTAGGTGGCTACACCTTC. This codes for CASRDDLGGYTF.

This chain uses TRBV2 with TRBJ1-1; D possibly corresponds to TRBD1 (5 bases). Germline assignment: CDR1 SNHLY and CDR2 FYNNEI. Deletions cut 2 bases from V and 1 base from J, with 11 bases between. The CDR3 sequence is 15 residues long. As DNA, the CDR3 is TGTGCCAGCAGTGAACTTCAGGGAGCGAACACTGAAGCTTTCTTT. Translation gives CASSELQGANTEAFF.

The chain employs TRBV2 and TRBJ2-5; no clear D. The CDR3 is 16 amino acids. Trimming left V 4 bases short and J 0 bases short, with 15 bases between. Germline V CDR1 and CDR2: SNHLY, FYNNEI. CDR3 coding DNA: TGTGCCAGCAGTGTCGGAGACGGGCCGCACCAAGAGACCCAGTACTTC. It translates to CASSVGDGPHQETQYF. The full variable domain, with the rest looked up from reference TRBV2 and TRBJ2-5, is EPEVTQTPSHQVTQMGQEVILRCVPISNHLYFYWYRQILGQKVEFLVSFYNNEISEKSEIFDDQFSVERPDGSNFTLKIRSTKLEDSAMYFCASSVGDGPHQETQYFGPGTRLLVL.

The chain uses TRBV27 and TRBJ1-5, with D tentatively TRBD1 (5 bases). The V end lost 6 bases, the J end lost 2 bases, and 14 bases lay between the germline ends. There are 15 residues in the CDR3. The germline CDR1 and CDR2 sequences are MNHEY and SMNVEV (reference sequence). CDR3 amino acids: CASRGMGLGNQPQHF. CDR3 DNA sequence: TGTGCCAGCAGAGGTATGGGACTAGGCAATCAGCCCCAGCATTTT.

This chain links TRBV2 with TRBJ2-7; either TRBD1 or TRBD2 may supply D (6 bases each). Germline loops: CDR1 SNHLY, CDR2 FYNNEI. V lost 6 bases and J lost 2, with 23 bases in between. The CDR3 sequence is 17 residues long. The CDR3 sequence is CASSDTFSVGGTYEQYV. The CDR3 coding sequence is TGTGCCAGCAGCGACACGTTTTCGGTGGGGGGCACCTACGAGCAGTACGTC.

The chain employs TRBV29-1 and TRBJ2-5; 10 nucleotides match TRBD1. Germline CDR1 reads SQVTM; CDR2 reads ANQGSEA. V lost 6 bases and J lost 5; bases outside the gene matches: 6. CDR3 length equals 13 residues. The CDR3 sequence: CSVQTGGWETQYF. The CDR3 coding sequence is TGCAGCGTGCAGACAGGGGGCTGGGAGACCCAGTACTTC.

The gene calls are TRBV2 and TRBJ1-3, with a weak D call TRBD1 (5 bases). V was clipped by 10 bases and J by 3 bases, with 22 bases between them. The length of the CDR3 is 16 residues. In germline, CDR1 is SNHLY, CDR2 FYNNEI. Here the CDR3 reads CATHQQAISGGNTIYF. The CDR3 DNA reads TGTGCCACCCATCAACAGGCAATCTCTGGTGGAAACACCATATATTTT.

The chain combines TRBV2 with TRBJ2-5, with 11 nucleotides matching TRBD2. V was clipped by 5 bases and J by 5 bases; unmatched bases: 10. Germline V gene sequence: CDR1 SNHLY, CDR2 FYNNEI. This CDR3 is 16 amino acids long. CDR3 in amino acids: CASSPIDLAGGETQYF. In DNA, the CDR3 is TGTGCCAGCAGTCCAATCGACTTAGCGGGAGGGGAGACCCAGTACTTC.

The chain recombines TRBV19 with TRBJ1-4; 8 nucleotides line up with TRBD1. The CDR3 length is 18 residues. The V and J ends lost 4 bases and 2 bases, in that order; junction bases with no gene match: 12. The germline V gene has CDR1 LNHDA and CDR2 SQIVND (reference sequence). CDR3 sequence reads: CASSTARRGRVTNEKLFF. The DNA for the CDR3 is TGTGCCAGTAGTACGGCCCGCAGGGGGCGGGTTACTAATGAAAAACTGTTTTTT. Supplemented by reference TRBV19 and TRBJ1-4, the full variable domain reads DGGITQSPKYLFRKEGQNVTLSCEQNLNHDAMYWYRQDPGQGLRLIYYSQIVNDFQKGDIAEGYSVSREKKESFPLTVTSAQKNPTAFYLCASSTARRGRVTNEKLFFGSGTQLSVL.

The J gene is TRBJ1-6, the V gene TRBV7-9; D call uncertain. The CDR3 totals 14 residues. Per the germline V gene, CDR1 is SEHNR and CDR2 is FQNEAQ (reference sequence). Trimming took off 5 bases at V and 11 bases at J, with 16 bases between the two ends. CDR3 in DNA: TGTGCCAGCAGCCTCGAGGAAAGGAGGCCACCCCTCCACTTT. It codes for CASSLEERRPPLHF. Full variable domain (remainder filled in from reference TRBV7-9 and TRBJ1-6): DTGVSQNPRHKITKRGQNVTFRCDPISEHNRLYWYRQTLGQGPEFLTYFQNEAQLEKSRLLSDRFSAERPKGSFSTLEIQRTEQGDSAMYLCASSLEERRPPLHFGNGTRLTVT.

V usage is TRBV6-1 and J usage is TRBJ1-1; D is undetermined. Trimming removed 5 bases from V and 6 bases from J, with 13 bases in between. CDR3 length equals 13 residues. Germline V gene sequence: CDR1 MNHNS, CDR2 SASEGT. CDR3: CASSYTNLAEAFF. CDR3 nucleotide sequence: TGTGCCAGCAGTTATACGAACCTGGCTGAAGCTTTCTTT.

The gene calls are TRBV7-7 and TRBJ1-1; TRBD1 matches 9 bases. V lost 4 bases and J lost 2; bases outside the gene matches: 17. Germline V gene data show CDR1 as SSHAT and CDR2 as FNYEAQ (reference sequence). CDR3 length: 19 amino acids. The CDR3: CASSSLPGQGKVANTEAFF. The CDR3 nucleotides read TGTGCCAGCAGCTCATTACCGGGACAGGGTAAAGTGGCAAACACTGAAGCTTTCTTT.

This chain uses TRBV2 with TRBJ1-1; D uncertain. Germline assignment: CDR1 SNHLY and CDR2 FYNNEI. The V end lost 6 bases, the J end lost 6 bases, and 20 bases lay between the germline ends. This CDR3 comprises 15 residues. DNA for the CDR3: TGTGCCAGCAGCCAAGGGAGGACCAGTTGGTCTGAAGCTTTCTTT. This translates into CASSQGRTSWSEAFF. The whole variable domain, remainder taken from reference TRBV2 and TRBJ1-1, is EPEVTQTPSHQVTQMGQEVILRCVPISNHLYFYWYRQILGQKVEFLVSFYNNEISEKSEIFDDQFSVERPDGSNFTLKIRSTKLEDSAMYFCASSQGRTSWSEAFFGQGTRLTVV.

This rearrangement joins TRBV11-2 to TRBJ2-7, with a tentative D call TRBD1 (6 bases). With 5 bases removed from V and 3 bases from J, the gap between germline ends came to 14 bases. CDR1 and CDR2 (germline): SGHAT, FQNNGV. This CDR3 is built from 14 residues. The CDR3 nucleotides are TGTGCCAGCAGCCGCCCGGGACAAGACTACGAGCAGTACTTC. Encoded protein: CASSRPGQDYEQYF.

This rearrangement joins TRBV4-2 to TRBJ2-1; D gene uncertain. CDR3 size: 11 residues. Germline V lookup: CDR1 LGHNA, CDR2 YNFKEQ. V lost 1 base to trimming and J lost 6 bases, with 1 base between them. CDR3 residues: CASSQGNEQFF. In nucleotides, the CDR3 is TGTGCCAGCAGCCAAGGCAATGAGCAGTTCTTC.

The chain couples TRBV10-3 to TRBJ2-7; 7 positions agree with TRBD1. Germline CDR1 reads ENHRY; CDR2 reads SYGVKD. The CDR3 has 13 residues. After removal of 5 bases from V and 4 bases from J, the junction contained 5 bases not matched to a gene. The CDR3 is CAISPGQIYEQYF. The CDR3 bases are TGTGCCATCAGTCCGGGACAGATTTACGAGCAGTACTTC.

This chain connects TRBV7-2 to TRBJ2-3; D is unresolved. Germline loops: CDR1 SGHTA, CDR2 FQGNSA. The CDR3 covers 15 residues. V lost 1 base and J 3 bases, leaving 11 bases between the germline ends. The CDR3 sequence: CASSLGVIETDTQYF. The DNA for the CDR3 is TGTGCCAGCAGCTTAGGGGTAATTGAAACAGATACGCAGTATTTT.

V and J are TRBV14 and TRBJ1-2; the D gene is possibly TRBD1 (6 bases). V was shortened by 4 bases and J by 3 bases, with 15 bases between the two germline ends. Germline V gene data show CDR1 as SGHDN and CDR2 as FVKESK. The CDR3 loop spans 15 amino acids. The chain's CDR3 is CASSPTNRVYYGYTF. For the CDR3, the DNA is TGTGCCAGCAGCCCCACCAACAGGGTGTACTATGGCTACACCTTC.